Listed below are T cell receptor beta chains from one sample, sequenced in a study of blood T cell repertoires in COVID-19. Produced via immunoSEQ multiplex PCR; TCRdb's table is partial and in-frame only. Of over 200,000 clones in the sample, roughly 80% are singletons; the top ten hold around 5.4%. Sequencing input: peripheral blood. The source of these receptors is a human donor in a cohort sampled during active COVID-19. The CDR3 runs from the conserved cysteine through the conserved F or W. The order of the fields is V gene, J gene, CDR3 protein.

v_call: TRBV29-1; j_call: TRBJ2-7; cdr3_aa: CSVRFGNTYEQYF
v_call: TRBV27; j_call: TRBJ2-5; cdr3_aa: CASSFGGNLETQYF
v_call: TRBV9; j_call: TRBJ2-2; cdr3_aa: CASSGGLARTGELFF
v_call: TRBV5-4; j_call: TRBJ2-3; cdr3_aa: CASSYRGSTSDTQYF
v_call: TRBV6-6; j_call: TRBJ1-1; cdr3_aa: CASSPTGLNTEAFF
v_call: TRBV9; j_call: TRBJ2-2; cdr3_aa: CASSGGDRRTGELFF
v_call: TRBV5-1; j_call: TRBJ2-2; cdr3_aa: CASSLTGNTGELFF
v_call: TRBV7-2; j_call: TRBJ2-3; cdr3_aa: CASSLVEDSRTQYF
v_call: TRBV7-7; j_call: TRBJ2-1; cdr3_aa: CASSRTSGSQNEQFF
v_call: TRBV19; j_call: TRBJ1-4; cdr3_aa: CASTNIDRATNEKLFF
v_call: TRBV19; j_call: TRBJ1-5; cdr3_aa: CASSIVRNQPQHF
v_call: TRBV9; j_call: TRBJ2-3; cdr3_aa: CASSPRQGWTKGDTQYF
v_call: TRBV9; j_call: TRBJ2-1; cdr3_aa: CASSLTPGPYNEQFF
v_call: TRBV6-6; j_call: TRBJ2-7; cdr3_aa: CASSLRQGIYEQYF
v_call: TRBV7-2; j_call: TRBJ1-1; cdr3_aa: CASSPHKASEAFF
v_call: TRBV28; j_call: TRBJ2-7; cdr3_aa: CASSPFPGGLAGDEQYF
v_call: TRBV19; j_call: TRBJ1-2; cdr3_aa: CASSIEPGQGAFGGYTF
v_call: TRBV2; j_call: TRBJ1-1; cdr3_aa: CASSESGGKNTEAFF
v_call: TRBV6-5; j_call: TRBJ2-1; cdr3_aa: CASSPSGRGNEQFF
v_call: TRBV28; j_call: TRBJ2-7; cdr3_aa: CASKTSGSLYEQYF
v_call: TRBV2; j_call: TRBJ1-1; cdr3_aa: CASSASGGTEAFF
v_call: TRBV20-1; j_call: TRBJ2-7; cdr3_aa: CRGDSDHEQYF
v_call: TRBV28; j_call: TRBJ2-7; cdr3_aa: CASSFARGYEQYF
v_call: TRBV7-2; j_call: TRBJ2-1; cdr3_aa: CASSSLRTGPLNEQFF
v_call: TRBV6-2/TRBV6-3; j_call: TRBJ2-1; cdr3_aa: CASSYSTLLAGGPGEQFF
v_call: TRBV9; j_call: TRBJ2-1; cdr3_aa: CASSVAKASNEQFF
v_call: TRBV28; j_call: TRBJ2-7; cdr3_aa: CASRGQYYEQYF
v_call: TRBV6-5; j_call: TRBJ1-1; cdr3_aa: CASSYSARNTEAFF
v_call: TRBV4-3; j_call: TRBJ2-7; cdr3_aa: CASSQEIGTQGEQYF
v_call: TRBV4-1; j_call: TRBJ2-7; cdr3_aa: CASSHLTGDVSYEQYF
v_call: TRBV11-3; j_call: TRBJ2-1; cdr3_aa: CASSLGLADEQFF
v_call: TRBV4-2; j_call: TRBJ2-1; cdr3_aa: CASSPAGGRAHEQFF
v_call: TRBV19; j_call: TRBJ1-2; cdr3_aa: CASRPGRGSYGYTF
v_call: TRBV10-3; j_call: TRBJ2-7; cdr3_aa: CAIRRGEEGEQYF
v_call: TRBV5-6; j_call: TRBJ1-1; cdr3_aa: CASSFRTGGAGAFF
v_call: TRBV27; j_call: TRBJ2-3; cdr3_aa: CASSLWEADTQYF